A single sample is the source of the 22 T cell receptor beta chains below, sequenced in a study of blood T cell repertoires in COVID-19 (dated by TCRdb to 2020 to 2022). Receptors were amplified or captured by the immunoSEQ multiplex PCR assay. TCRdb's version of the immuneACCESS table is confined to in-frame rearrangements and falls short of the full clone set. An unresolved V gene accounts for under half of the shortfall where checked; the remainder is of unknown origin. This sample lists around 190,000 clones; under 80% were detected once. The top ten clones comprise roughly 12% of the sample. The sequencing input was peripheral blood. The receptors were gathered from a woman aged 45 to 65 with acute or convalescent COVID-19.

The chain has TRBV19 and TRBJ1-2; D uncertain. Trimming removed 0 bases at V and 3 bases at J, with 14 bases between. The CDR3 contains 16 residues. Germline CDR1 reads LNHDA; CDR2 reads SQIVND (reference sequence). The CDR3 spells CASSIEGSGLYYGYTF. CDR3 sequence (DNA): TGTGCCAGTAGTATAGAAGGAAGCGGACTCTACTATGGCTACACCTTC.

The chain links TRBV4-2 to TRBJ2-7; perhaps TRBD1 as D (5 bases). The CDR3 covers 11 residues. V shed 5 bases and J shed 9 bases, with 11 bases lying between them. Germline V gives CDR1 LGHNA, CDR2 YNFKEQ. CDR3 sequence reads: CASSTDTRQYF. Written as DNA, the CDR3 is TGTGCCAGCAGCACGGACACGCGGCAGTACTTC.

The J gene is TRBJ2-1, the V gene TRBV19; TRBD2 matches 7 bases. CDR3 size: 16 residues. Germline assignment: CDR1 LNHDA and CDR2 SQIVND (reference sequence). V dropped 7 bases and J dropped 0; count of bases not matched to a gene: 9. The CDR3 sequence is CASTGRGGSSYNEQFF. Written as DNA, the CDR3 is TGTGCCAGTACTGGAAGGGGCGGGAGCTCCTACAATGAGCAGTTCTTC.

CDR3: CASSFRGGTGANVLTF. The CDR3 DNA sequence: TGTGCCAGCAGCTTTCGGGGGGGCACTGGGGCCAACGTCCTGACTTTC. V is TRBV5-8 and J is TRBJ2-6; 8 bases are shared with TRBD2. CDR1 is SGHTS and CDR2 is YDEGEE in the germline V gene. V was pared by 2 bases and J by 2 bases, with 3 bases of the junction left unmatched. The CDR3 sequence is 16 residues long.

The V gene is TRBV30, the J gene TRBJ2-3, with 9 bases lining up with TRBD1. The germline V gene encodes CDR1 GTSNPN and CDR2 SVGIG (reference sequence). V lost 1 base to trimming and J lost 1 base; unmatched junction nucleotides: 0. The CDR3 is 14 amino acids. The DNA for the CDR3 is TGTGCCTGGAGTGGACAGGGGGGCACAGATACGCAGTATTTT. It codes for CAWSGQGGTDTQYF. Looking up the rest from reference TRBV30 and TRBJ2-3 gives the full variable domain: SQTIHQWPATLVQPVGSPLSLECTVEGTSNPNLYWYRQAAGRGLQLLFYSVGIGQISSEVPQNLSASRPQDRQFILSSKKLLLSDSGFYLCAWSGQGGTDTQYFGPGTRLTVL.

This clone has a single count. The genes are TRBV18 and TRBJ1-1, with D perhaps matching TRBD1 (6 bases). V was shortened by 0 bases and J by 0 bases, with 11 bases between the two germline ends. The CDR3 has 16 amino acids. Germline CDR1 reads KGHSH; CDR2 reads LQKENI. The CDR3 nucleotides are TGTGCCAGCTCACCACCGGGACATACTATGAACACTGAAGCTTTCTTT. Translation gives CASSPPGHTMNTEAFF.

This clone came up many times. V is TRBV9 and J is TRBJ2-7, with D tentatively TRBD2 (5 bases). Trimming removed 0 bases at V and 0 bases at J, with 10 bases between. The V gene's germline CDR1 is SGDLS and CDR2 YYNGEE. The CDR3 consists of 15 residues. The CDR3 protein is CASSVGQAGSYEQYF. The CDR3 coding sequence is TGTGCCAGCAGCGTAGGGCAGGCGGGCTCCTACGAGCAGTACTTC.

This clone was counted only a few times. This chain joins TRBV19 and TRBJ2-1, with 9 bases aligning to TRBD1. Germline CDR1 is LNHDA and CDR2 is SQIVND (reference sequence). The V and J ends lost 2 bases and 1 base, in that order; junction bases with no gene match: 9. This CDR3 is built from 18 residues. The CDR3, as DNA: TGTGCCAGTAGTATAACCGCGACAGGGGGACGTTCCTACAATGAGCAGTTCTTC. It translates to CASSITATGGRSYNEQFF.

Concerning this clone: Sequence at one end of the junction differs from germline and may be a read error. This sequence joins TRBV28 and TRBJ1-2, with a tentative D call TRBD1 (5 bases). Germline lookup yields CDR1 MDHEN and CDR2 SYDVKM. This CDR3 contains 12 residues. The CDR3 coding sequence is TGTGCCAGCAGCTTATCGGCCCTACCAGGGACCTTC. Translation: CASSLSALPGTF.

This clone has a handful of counts. The rearrangement joins TRBV10-3 to TRBJ2-1, with 9 positions matching TRBD1. This CDR3 has 13 amino acids. V trimming: 9 bases; J trimming: 5 bases; junction bases outside the gene matches: 5. Germline CDR1 reads ENHRY; CDR2 reads SYGVKD. CDR3: CAIAQGADNEQFF. The CDR3 DNA reads TGTGCCATAGCACAGGGGGCTGACAATGAGCAGTTCTTC.

The rearrangement links TRBV2 to TRBJ2-3; 7 bases line up with TRBD1. Germline CDR1 SNHLY, CDR2 FYNNEI. Germline trimming cut 9 bases from V and 2 bases from J; bases unmatched to any gene: 14. CDR3 length equals 16 residues. The CDR3 loop is CASYGPWDSYTDTQYF. In DNA form, the CDR3 reads TGTGCCAGTTATGGACCTTGGGACAGCTACACAGATACGCAGTATTTT. The full variable domain, in which reference TRBV2 and TRBJ2-3 provide the parts outside the CDR3, is EPEVTQTPSHQVTQMGQEVILRCVPISNHLYFYWYRQILGQKVEFLVSFYNNEISEKSEIFDDQFSVERPDGSNFTLKIRSTKLEDSAMYFCASYGPWDSYTDTQYFGPGTRLTVL.

This chain uses TRBV5-8 with TRBJ2-7; D perhaps matches TRBD2 (7 bases). From germline, CDR1 is SGHTS and CDR2 YDEGEE. V lost 7 bases and J 2 bases, leaving 19 bases between the germline ends. The CDR3 contains 15 residues. The CDR3 loop is CASPRGAALTYEQYF. DNA for the CDR3: TGTGCCAGCCCCCGGGGGGCAGCGCTAACCTACGAGCAGTACTTC.

The genes are TRBV7-2 and TRBJ2-2, with 12 bases matching TRBD1. The CDR3 runs 19 residues. Germline CDR1 SGHTA, CDR2 FQGNSA. Trimming at V came to 3 bases and at J to 6 bases, leaving 14 bases not matched to a gene. The CDR3 loop reads CASSFSGTGGAGVPGELFF. CDR3 in DNA: TGTGCCAGCAGCTTTTCAGGGACAGGGGGCGCCGGGGTCCCCGGGGAGCTGTTTTTT.

V gene TRBV19 combines with J gene TRBJ1-5; 10 bases match TRBD1. V lost 2 bases to trimming and J lost 8 bases; unmatched junction nucleotides: 9. The CDR3 has 16 residues. From germline, CDR1 is LNHDA and CDR2 SQIVND (reference sequence). CDR3 coding DNA: TGTGCCAGTAGTATACCCCGGGACAGGGGAATCAAGCCCCAGCATTTT. Amino acid sequence: CASSIPRDRGIKPQHF.

The chain uses TRBV9 and TRBJ1-5, with D unresolved. The CDR3 spans 13 residues. Germline CDR1 is SGDLS and CDR2 is YYNGEE. Trimming removed 0 bases from V and 9 bases from J, with 10 bases in between. Here the CDR3 reads CASSVGESSPQHF. Written as DNA, the CDR3 is TGTGCCAGCAGCGTAGGAGAGAGTTCGCCCCAGCATTTT.

In this sample, this clone turned up a few times. V and J are TRBV5-8 and TRBJ1-3; unclear D gene. Trimming shortened V by 1 base and J by 0 bases, and 2 bases separated the two germline ends. This CDR3 spans 13 amino acids. CDR1 SGHTS and CDR2 YDEGEE come from the germline V gene. The CDR3 is CASSLHSGNTIYF. CDR3 DNA sequence: TGTGCCAGCAGCTTGCACTCTGGAAACACCATATATTTT.

This chain connects TRBV24-1 to TRBJ2-1; 9 bases line up with TRBD2. The length of the CDR3 is 16 residues. Trimming removed 0 bases from V and 7 bases from J; junction bases left unmatched: 6. CDR1 and CDR2 from the germline V gene are KGHDR and SFDVKD. CDR3 region: CATSDLLASGENEQFF. The CDR3, as DNA: TGTGCCACCAGTGATTTGCTGGCTAGCGGGGAGAATGAGCAGTTCTTC.

This chain links TRBV12-3 or TRBV12-4 with TRBJ2-7; 7 nucleotides align to TRBD1. The V gene end was trimmed by 6 bases and the J gene end by 7 bases; junction bases not matched to a gene: 9. The CDR3 has 13 amino acids. Here the CDR3 DNA reads TGTGCCAGCAGGGGGACAGCCGTCTTGGAGCAGTACTTC. It is translated as CASRGTAVLEQYF.

Here the CDR3 DNA reads TGTGCCAGCAGTTACAGGGGGGACTACTCCTACGAGCAGTACTTC. It yields the protein CASSYRGDYSYEQYF. The rearrangement uses TRBV6-6 and TRBJ2-7; D possibly corresponds to TRBD2 (7 bases). CDR1 and CDR2 (germline): MNHNY, SVGAGI (reference sequence). V lost 2 bases and J 0 bases, leaving 11 bases between the germline ends. The CDR3 is 15 amino acids.

The chain has TRBV7-2 and TRBJ2-1; 8 bases align to TRBD2. CDR3 length equals 16 residues. CDR1 and CDR2 from the germline V gene are SGHTA and FQGNSA. The J segment lost 2 bases and the V segment lost 0 bases, leaving 3 bases of the junction unmatched. This chain's CDR3 is CASSLAVAGTYNEQFF. The CDR3 DNA reads TGTGCCAGCAGCTTAGCGGTAGCGGGAACCTACAATGAGCAGTTCTTC.

The chain couples TRBV19 to TRBJ1-1; 10 bases agree with TRBD1. V was pared by 7 bases and J by 2 bases, with 10 bases of the junction left unmatched. The length of the CDR3 is 16 residues. Germline CDR1 is LNHDA and CDR2 is SQIVND (reference sequence). The DNA of the CDR3 is TGTGCCAGTATCGCCACCGGACAGGGGGTTAACACTGAAGCTTTCTTT. The encoded protein is CASIATGQGVNTEAFF.

The J gene is TRBJ2-5, the V gene TRBV5-6; TRBD2 matches 8 bases. Looked up from germline, CDR1 is SGHDT and CDR2 is YYEEEE. V lost 4 bases to trimming and J lost 2 bases; unmatched junction nucleotides: 10. The CDR3 extends over 16 amino acids. In nucleotides, the CDR3 is TGTGCCAGCAGCCCCCAAGCGGGAGCTTGGCAAGAGACCCAGTACTTC. Translated: CASSPQAGAWQETQYF.